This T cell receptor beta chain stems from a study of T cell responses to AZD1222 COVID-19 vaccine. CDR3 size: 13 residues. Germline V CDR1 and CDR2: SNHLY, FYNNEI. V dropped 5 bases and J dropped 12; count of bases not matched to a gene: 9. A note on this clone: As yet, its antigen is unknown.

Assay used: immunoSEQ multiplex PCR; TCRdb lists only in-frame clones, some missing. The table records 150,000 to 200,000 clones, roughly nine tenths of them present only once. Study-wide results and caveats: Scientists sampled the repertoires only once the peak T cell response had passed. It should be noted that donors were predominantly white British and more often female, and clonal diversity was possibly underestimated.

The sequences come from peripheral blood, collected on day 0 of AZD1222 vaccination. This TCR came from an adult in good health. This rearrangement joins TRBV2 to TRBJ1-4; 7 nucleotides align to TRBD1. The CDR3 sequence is CASSSDRFWELFF. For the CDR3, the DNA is TGTGCCAGCAGTTCGGACAGGTTTTGGGAACTGTTTTTT.